This T cell receptor (beta chain) appears in the sequencing data of a study of identical twins. CDR1 and CDR2 (germline): SEHNR, FQNEAQ (reference sequence). The CDR3 loop spans 15 amino acids. Germline trimming cut 4 bases from V and 1 base from J; bases unmatched to any gene: 6. Overall study results and limits: Cord blood's abundant beta clonotypes had fewer insertions, unlike memory repertoires.

All donors comprised healthy Caucasians. Through template switching, a universal primer site was introduced, and the cDNA contained unique molecular identifiers. Via MiXCR, TCRdb re-called the 5' RACE reads, giving one row per CDR3 protein. The table records around 1.7 million distinct CDR3 sequences, roughly a third of them present only once. In this sample, this clonotype turned up a few times. The antigen is not known. Sequences were obtained from cord blood. The sequence was collected from a newborn girl in good health. The chain recombines TRBV7-9 with TRBJ1-1, with 7 bases that match TRBD1. Written as DNA, the CDR3 is TGTGCCAGCAGCTCTGGACAGGCCTGGAACACTGAAGCTTTCTTT. This sequence encodes CASSSGQAWNTEAFF. Full variable domain (outside the CDR3, taken from reference TRBV7-9 and TRBJ1-1): DTGVSQNPRHKITKRGQNVTFRCDPISEHNRLYWYRQTLGQGPEFLTYFQNEAQLEKSRLLSDRFSAERPKGSFSTLEIQRTEQGDSAMYLCASSSGQAWNTEAFFGQGTRLTVV.